The rows below give T cell receptor beta chains drawn from one sample of a study. TCRdb reprocessed the RT-PCR reads with MiXCR, giving one entry per CDR3 protein. The data show more than 550,000 distinct CDR3 sequences, 13% to 15% seen once. Material for sequencing was memory CD4+ T cells from blood. The receptors were sampled from a female donor in good health, serving as a healthy control. The CDR3 runs from the conserved cysteine through the conserved F or W. The order of the fields is V gene, J gene, clone size, D gene, CDR3 DNA, CDR3 protein. A D gene is named only where the DNA matches it firmly. Rows give clone size only sometimes, using once, few, many, or a class for an expanded clone.

V gene: TRBV4-1; J gene: TRBJ2-3; clone size: many; D gene: TRBD1; CDR3 DNA: TGCGCCAGCAGCCAAAATCCGTGGACAGGGATTAGGTTGGGCACAGATACGCAGTATTTT; CDR3 protein: CASSQNPWTGIRLGTDTQYF
V gene: TRBV7-2; J gene: TRBJ2-7; clone size: .; D gene: .; CDR3 DNA: TGTGCCAGCAGCTGGTCAGGCCCGCAGTACTTC; CDR3 protein: CASSWSGPQYF
V gene: TRBV20-1; J gene: TRBJ2-3; clone size: many; D gene: .; CDR3 DNA: TGCAGTGCCAAGAGTCAATTCACAGATACGCAGTATTTT; CDR3 protein: CSAKSQFTDTQYF
V gene: TRBV7-2; J gene: TRBJ2-7; clone size: few; D gene: TRBD2; CDR3 DNA: TGTGCCAGCAGCTTAGAAGTCGGGGGGGCCGAGCAGTACTTC; CDR3 protein: CASSLEVGGAEQYF
V gene: TRBV19; J gene: TRBJ1-5; clone size: .; D gene: .; CDR3 DNA: TGTGCGACGGGGGGCCGGAGGGGTCAGCCCCAGCATTTT; CDR3 protein: CATGGRRGQPQHF
V gene: TRBV6-5; J gene: TRBJ2-7; clone size: many; D gene: .; CDR3 DNA: TGTGCCAGCAGTACCCCGGACAGCTCCTACGAGCAGTACTTC; CDR3 protein: CASSTPDSSYEQYF
V gene: TRBV20-1; J gene: TRBJ2-2; clone size: .; D gene: .; CDR3 DNA: TGCAGTGCTAGAGAGGCGGGACGGGGCACCGGGGAGCTGTTTTTT; CDR3 protein: CSAREAGRGTGELFF
V gene: TRBV12-3/TRBV12-4; J gene: TRBJ2-1; clone size: few; D gene: .; CDR3 DNA: TGTGCCAGCAGTTTCCGGACAGCACGGAGTGAGCAGTTCTTC; CDR3 protein: CASSFRTARSEQFF
V gene: TRBV12-3/TRBV12-4; J gene: TRBJ1-4; clone size: .; D gene: TRBD1; CDR3 DNA: TGTGCCAGCACGCCCGGGACAGGGGGCGAGGAAAAACTGTTTTTT; CDR3 protein: CASTPGTGGEEKLFF
V gene: TRBV29-1; J gene: TRBJ2-3; clone size: many; D gene: TRBD2; CDR3 DNA: TGCAGCGGTTTAGCGGGAGGGTACGCAGATACGCAGTATTTT; CDR3 protein: CSGLAGGYADTQYF
V gene: TRBV4-3; J gene: TRBJ1-6; clone size: .; D gene: .; CDR3 DNA: TGCGCCAGCAGCCAAGATCCCTTAGGGGGGGGAAATTCACCCCTCCACTTT; CDR3 protein: CASSQDPLGGGNSPLHF
V gene: TRBV6-5; J gene: TRBJ1-5; clone size: .; D gene: .; CDR3 DNA: TGTGCCAGCAGTTATAGGCAGAGCAATCAGCCCCAGCATTTT; CDR3 protein: CASSYRQSNQPQHF
V gene: TRBV24-1; J gene: TRBJ1-2; clone size: .; D gene: .; CDR3 DNA: TGTGCCACCAGTGATTCAAACTATGGCTACACCTTC; CDR3 protein: CATSDSNYGYTF
V gene: TRBV4-2; J gene: TRBJ2-1; clone size: few; D gene: .; CDR3 DNA: TGTGCCAGCAGCCAAGACAGGGACCGGCAGTTCTTC; CDR3 protein: CASSQDRDRQFF
V gene: TRBV20-1; J gene: TRBJ1-5; clone size: few; D gene: .; CDR3 DNA: TGCAGTGCTTCTGGGGAGGGAACGAGGTGGCGTGGTCAGCCCCAGCATTTT; CDR3 protein: CSASGEGTRWRGQPQHF
V gene: TRBV15; J gene: TRBJ2-1; clone size: few; D gene: .; CDR3 DNA: TGTGCCACCAGCAGAGATGTGGGGGCCCTGAACAATGAGCAGTTCTTC; CDR3 protein: CATSRDVGALNNEQFF
V gene: TRBV7-2; J gene: TRBJ2-1; clone size: .; D gene: TRBD1; CDR3 DNA: TGTGCCAGCAGCCCGAGACAGGGCCTCTCCTACAATGAGCAGTTCTTC; CDR3 protein: CASSPRQGLSYNEQFF
V gene: TRBV7-2; J gene: TRBJ2-3; clone size: .; D gene: .; CDR3 DNA: TGTGCCAACAGCCCGAGAAACGGGAAGGGCGCAGATACGCAGTATTTT; CDR3 protein: CANSPRNGKGADTQYF
V gene: TRBV30; J gene: TRBJ2-5; clone size: many; D gene: .; CDR3 DNA: TGTGCCTGGGTATTTGGGGAGACCCAGTACTTC; CDR3 protein: CAWVFGETQYF
V gene: TRBV6-2/TRBV6-3; J gene: TRBJ2-1; clone size: many; D gene: .; CDR3 DNA: TGTGCCAGCAGTTACGGTGATTCGGGGGGCCATGAGCAGTTCTTC; CDR3 protein: CASSYGDSGGHEQFF
V gene: TRBV5-1; J gene: TRBJ2-4; clone size: many; D gene: TRBD1; CDR3 DNA: TGCGCCAGACCAGACAGGGACGCGCGAAAAAACATTCAGTACTTC; CDR3 protein: CARPDRDARKNIQYF
V gene: TRBV5-5; J gene: TRBJ2-7; clone size: few; D gene: TRBD2; CDR3 DNA: TGTGCCAGCAGCTTGTCTGTATCAGCGGGAGCCAATTTGTACTACGAGCAGTACTTC; CDR3 protein: CASSLSVSAGANLYYEQYF
V gene: TRBV24-1; J gene: TRBJ2-5; clone size: .; D gene: .; CDR3 DNA: TGTGCCACCAGTGGCCCTGACTTACAAGAGACCCAGTACTTC; CDR3 protein: CATSGPDLQETQYF
V gene: TRBV5-1; J gene: TRBJ1-1; clone size: few; D gene: .; CDR3 DNA: TGCGCCAGCAGCCTATGGACCGAGGGGGATGAAGCTTTCTTT; CDR3 protein: CASSLWTEGDEAFF